The clone carrying this T cell receptor beta chain was picked up one time. The antigen is undetermined. The CDR3 loop spans 14 amino acids. CDR1 is SGHRS, CDR2 YFSETQ, per germline. After removal of 4 bases from V and 5 bases from J, the junction contained 6 bases not matched to a gene. This record belongs to a study of cytomegalovirus exposure and HLA in healthy donors. Sequenced by immunoSEQ multiplex PCR; TCRdb stores in-frame clones only, minus some. The sample shows hundreds of thousands of clones, approximately 87% of them seen only once. While the first cohort had 600 to 800 subjects, the donors belonged to the separate validation cohort of about 120 subjects. The study, taken as a whole, reports: There were a few CMV-associated chains whose specificity for CMV antigens was confirmed in vitro. Cytomegalovirus-associated status was assigned to 150 or so TCR beta chains. Rarity marked most TCR sequences, yet some public TCRs occurred in many donors.

Sequenced sample: PBMCs. The receptor was derived from a woman aged 18 to 35 in good health and CMV-seronegative. The chain employs TRBV5-1 and TRBJ2-5; 9 nucleotides match TRBD1. This CDR3 reads CASSLTGGWETQYF. CDR3 DNA: TGCGCCAGCAGCCTCACAGGGGGCTGGGAGACCCAGTACTTC. Full variable domain (rest looked up from reference TRBV5-1 and TRBJ2-5): KAGVTQTPRYLIKTRGQQVTLSCSPISGHRSVSWYQQTPGQGLQFLFEYFSETQRNKGNFPGRFSGRQFSNSRSEMNVSTLELGDSALYLCASSLTGGWETQYFGPGTRLLVL.